Here is one TCR beta chain with its context. The data were taken from a study of shared clonotypes between healthy human individuals. Clones were read by immunoSEQ multiplex PCR, and TCRdb kept only the in-frame ones, dropping some. The sample lists about 510,000 clones, roughly 79% seen once, with around 12% in the top ten. Germline CDR1 reads SGHAT; CDR2 reads FQNNGV. CDR3 size: 15 residues. J lost 7 bases, V lost 3 bases, and 7 bases had no gene match. This TCR was recovered from a woman between 40 and 55 years old in good health. Some clones in this sample may be carry-over from other donors' samples. Sequenced sample: PBMCs. This sequence joins TRBV11-2 and TRBJ1-4; 8 nucleotides match TRBD1. The CDR3 DNA reads as TGTGCCAGCAGCTTGACAGGGGATGGGGGTGAAAAACTGTTTTTT. This encodes CASSLTGDGGEKLFF. Combining the CDR3 with reference TRBV11-2 and TRBJ1-4 gives the whole variable domain EAGVAQSPRYKIIEKRQSVAFWCNPISGHATLYWYQQILGQGPKLLIQFQNNGVVDDSQLPKDRFSAERLKGVDSTLKIQPAKLEDSAVYLCASSLTGDGGEKLFFGSGTQLSVL.